The next 27 T cell receptor beta chains were all read from a single sample in a study of blood T cell repertoires in COVID-19. Sequencing was performed with immunoSEQ multiplex PCR; in TCRdb, only in-frame clones are kept and a portion is missing. The sample has under 100,000 clones, around 86% seen once. Sequences were obtained from peripheral blood. These receptors all stem from a woman between 65 and 79 years old with acute or convalescent COVID-19.

The chain couples TRBV7-9 to TRBJ2-7; D possibly corresponds to TRBD2 (5 bases). The V gene lost 3 bases and the J gene lost 6 bases, with 9 bases spanning the gap. Per germline, CDR1 SEHNR and CDR2 FQNEAQ (reference sequence). The CDR3 spans 12 residues. CDR3: CASSLRVREQYF. Here the CDR3 DNA reads TGTGCCAGCAGCTTGAGGGTACGCGAGCAGTACTTC.

The V gene is TRBV5-1, the J gene TRBJ2-2; 14 positions match TRBD2. In germline, CDR1 is SGHRS, CDR2 YFSETQ. The CDR3 loop spans 16 amino acids. Trimming cost V 2 bases and J 6 bases; bases outside gene matches: 3. CDR3 coding DNA: TGCGCCAGCAGCTTACCGACTAGCGGGGGGGCCGGGGAGCTGTTTTTT. Residues: CASSLPTSGGAGELFF.

The rearrangement links TRBV4-2 to TRBJ2-7; possible D gene TRBD2, 7 bases. CDR3 size: 14 residues. From germline, CDR1 is LGHNA and CDR2 YNFKEQ. The V end lost 4 bases, the J end lost 6 bases, and 16 bases lay between the germline ends. In DNA form, the CDR3 reads TGTGCCAGCAGCCTCTCGTGGGGGGGGGCCGAGCAGTACGTC. Translating gives CASSLSWGGAEQYV.

This chain joins TRBV15 and TRBJ2-7; TRBD2 might be the D (5 bases). There are 16 residues in the CDR3. Germline-derived CDR1 and CDR2 are LNHNV and YYDKDF (reference sequence). Trimming removed 0 bases from V and 2 bases from J, with 14 bases in between. CDR3 protein: CATSRDQTRKAYEQYF. The CDR3 DNA is TGTGCCACCAGCAGAGATCAAACTAGGAAGGCCTACGAGCAGTACTTC.

The chain links TRBV3-1 (or the pseudogene TRBV3-2) to TRBJ2-1, with 7 bases that match TRBD1. This CDR3 is built from 15 residues. The germline gives CDR1 LGHDT, CDR2 YNNKEL (reference sequence). After removal of 0 bases from V and 8 bases from J, the junction contained 7 bases not matched to a gene. Here the CDR3 DNA reads TGTGCCAGCAGCCAAGATTTTAACAGGGGCGATGAGCAGTTCTTC. This gives the protein CASSQDFNRGDEQFF.

This rearrangement joins TRBV2 to TRBJ1-2, with 8 nucleotides matching TRBD1. J lost 4 bases, V lost 6 bases, and 10 bases had no gene match. This CDR3 region has 15 residues. Germline CDR1 is SNHLY and CDR2 is FYNNEI. CDR3 sequence (DNA): TGTGCCAGCAGCGATAGAAGACAGGGGTCCTATGGCTACACCTTC. Translated: CASSDRRQGSYGYTF.

The chain recombines TRBV27 with TRBJ2-7; a weak D match, TRBD2 (5 bases). The CDR3 contains 16 residues. Germline V lookup: CDR1 MNHEY, CDR2 SMNVEV (reference sequence). V lost 2 bases, J lost 0 bases, and 14 bases lay in between. Here the CDR3 DNA reads TGTGCCAGCAGTTTAAGTTTCCGCGGGCGCTCCTACGAGCAGTACTTC. Translated, it gives CASSLSFRGRSYEQYF.

The chain links TRBV29-1 to TRBJ2-2, with D maybe TRBD1 (6 bases). The CDR3 contains 14 residues. The germline gives CDR1 SQVTM, CDR2 ANQGSEA. Trimming took off 6 bases at V and 5 bases at J, with 16 bases between the two ends. This CDR3 reads CSVDNRGGTGELFF. The CDR3 DNA reads TGCAGCGTGGATAACAGAGGGGGTACCGGGGAGCTGTTTTTT.

The V gene is TRBV11-2, the J gene TRBJ1-2, with D unclear. V was trimmed by 1 base and J by 1 base, leaving 4 bases between them. The CDR3 runs to 13 residues. Per the germline V gene, CDR1 is SGHAT and CDR2 is FQNNGV. CDR3 region: CASSLGSNYGYTF. The CDR3 DNA reads as TGTGCCAGCAGCTTAGGCAGTAACTATGGCTACACCTTC.

The chain uses TRBV27 and TRBJ1-4; TRBD1 might be the D (6 bases). The ends were cut back, 2 bases at V and 2 bases at J, with 9 bases in the middle. The CDR3 runs 15 residues. Germline V gene sequence: CDR1 MNHEY, CDR2 SMNVEV (reference sequence). The CDR3, as DNA: TGTGCCAGCAGTTTAAGGGGGTTGACTAATGAAAAACTGTTTTTT. The encoded protein is CASSLRGLTNEKLFF.

The V and J genes are TRBV28 and TRBJ1-1; perhaps TRBD1 as D (6 bases). Germline V CDR1 and CDR2: MDHEN, SYDVKM. There are 15 residues in the CDR3. Trimming shortened V by 4 bases and J by 1 base, and 13 bases separated the two germline ends. CDR3 sequence reads: CASSSPGVGNTEAFF. As DNA, the CDR3 is TGTGCCAGCAGTTCCCCAGGGGTAGGGAACACTGAAGCTTTCTTT.

The chain carries TRBV29-1 and TRBJ2-3, with a tentative D call TRBD2 (6 bases). The germline gives CDR1 SQVTM, CDR2 ANQGSEA. V was cut by 4 bases and J by 9 bases, with 11 bases left in between. The CDR3 sequence is 11 residues long. Here the CDR3 reads CSVGGRGTQYF. CDR3 in DNA: TGCAGCGTTGGGGGCCGGGGGACGCAGTATTTT.

The CDR3 loop is CASSYPGTKETQYF. In DNA form, the CDR3 reads TGTGCCAGCAGTTACCCCGGGACAAAAGAGACCCAGTACTTC. This chain connects TRBV6-5 to TRBJ2-5; D perhaps matches TRBD1 (6 bases). Per the germline V gene, CDR1 is MNHEY and CDR2 is SVGAGI. Trimming removed 2 bases at V and 3 bases at J, with 10 bases between. This CDR3 contains 14 residues.

V and J are TRBV18 and TRBJ1-6; possibly TRBD1 for D (5 bases). V lost 6 bases to trimming and J lost 8 bases, with 11 bases between them. Germline V gene sequence: CDR1 KGHSH, CDR2 LQKENI. The CDR3 loop spans 13 amino acids. The CDR3 here is CASSLDRDSPLHF. The CDR3 bases are TGTGCCAGCTCCCTAGACAGAGATTCACCCCTCCACTTT.

This chain connects TRBV5-1 to TRBJ1-2, with TRBD1 identical over 9 bases. Germline V lookup: CDR1 SGHRS, CDR2 YFSETQ. CDR3 length: 14 amino acids. Trimming took 4 bases from V and 8 from J; bases not matched to a gene: 9. CDR3 amino acids: CASSVTGTGLGYTF. The CDR3 bases are TGCGCCAGCAGCGTAACCGGGACAGGGTTGGGCTACACCTTC.

This clone appeared a single time. The chain is built from TRBV30 and TRBJ2-6; D might be TRBD2 (5 bases). Trimming pared 1 base from V and 5 bases from J, leaving 12 bases between. The CDR3 totals 15 residues. Germline CDR1 GTSNPN, CDR2 SVGIG (reference sequence). The CDR3 nucleotides read TGTGCCTGGAGTGAGCAGAGAGGGTGGGCCAACGTCCTGACTTTC. Translating gives CAWSEQRGWANVLTF.

The chain couples TRBV5-4 to TRBJ2-3; 9 bases align to TRBD1. Germline values: CDR1 SGHNT, CDR2 YYREEE (reference sequence). V dropped 4 bases and J dropped 4; count of bases not matched to a gene: 10. CDR3 length equals 16 residues. The CDR3 region is CASSATGTGLSDTQYF. The CDR3 coding sequence is TGTGCCAGCAGCGCAACCGGGACAGGGTTGTCAGATACGCAGTATTTT.

The chain has TRBV4-2 and TRBJ2-5, with D possibly being TRBD1 (5 bases). CDR1 is LGHNA, CDR2 YNFKEQ, per germline. This CDR3 contains 14 residues. With 4 bases removed from V and 4 bases from J, the gap between germline ends came to 13 bases. CDR3 in amino acids: CASSPSGRAETQYF. CDR3 in DNA: TGTGCCAGCAGCCCATCCGGCAGGGCAGAGACCCAGTACTTC.

The chain has TRBV29-1 and TRBJ1-4; D might be TRBD1 (6 bases). Looked up from germline, CDR1 is SQVTM and CDR2 is ANQGSEA. This CDR3 is built from 13 residues. V was clipped by 6 bases and J by 6 bases, with 14 bases between them. DNA of the CDR3: TGCAGCGTGGACTCAGGGGATGATGAAAAACTGTTTTTT. Its protein is CSVDSGDDEKLFF.

This clone was counted once. This sequence joins TRBV18 and TRBJ2-7, with D possibly being TRBD1 (5 bases). CDR1 and CDR2 from the germline V gene are KGHSH and LQKENI. The CDR3 consists of 15 residues. V lost 6 bases and J 0 bases, leaving 15 bases between the germline ends. CDR3 region: CASSPVGDSSYEQYF. The DNA of the CDR3 is TGTGCCAGCTCTCCCGTAGGGGATAGCTCCTACGAGCAGTACTTC.

This chain links TRBV28 with TRBJ2-1; 15 nucleotides line up with TRBD2. Looked up from germline, CDR1 is MDHEN and CDR2 is SYDVKM. The trim removed 6 bases at V and 9 bases at J, leaving 3 bases unmatched. The CDR3 consists of 14 residues. The CDR3 sequence is CASRRTSGRAEQFF. DNA for the CDR3: TGTGCCAGCAGACGGACTAGCGGGAGGGCTGAGCAGTTCTTC.

The CDR3 sequence is CASSLDHQVAGIPHEQFF. CDR3 nucleotides: TGTGCCAGCAGCTTAGATCACCAAGTGGCGGGGATTCCCCATGAGCAGTTCTTC. The V gene is TRBV11-2, the J gene TRBJ2-1; tentative D call: TRBD2 (6 bases). Looked up from germline, CDR1 is SGHAT and CDR2 is FQNNGV. Trimming left V 0 bases short and J 8 bases short, with 23 bases between. The CDR3 spans 18 residues.

J is TRBJ2-1 and V is TRBV5-1, with a tentative D call TRBD1 (5 bases). V lost 2 bases and J 3 bases, leaving 9 bases between the germline ends. The CDR3 is made up of 14 amino acids. Germline values: CDR1 SGHRS, CDR2 YFSETQ. CDR3 residues: CASSLKTDYNEQFF. The CDR3 bases are TGCGCCAGCAGCTTAAAGACAGACTACAATGAGCAGTTCTTC.

J is TRBJ2-2 and V is TRBV23-1, with D maybe TRBD1 (6 bases). TRBV23-1 is placed among ORFs of uncertain function. The CDR3 runs to 13 residues. The V end lost 8 bases, the J end lost 5 bases, and 12 bases lay between the germline ends. In DNA, the CDR3 is TGCGCCAGCGAACACAGGGAAACCGGGGAGCTGTTTTTT. Protein sequence: CASEHRETGELFF.

The chain employs TRBV5-1 and TRBJ2-1; 14 nucleotides match TRBD2. The CDR3 is 17 amino acids. V shed 4 bases and J 3 bases; nucleotides not matched to a gene: 6. Germline CDR1 is SGHRS and CDR2 is YFSETQ. The CDR3 coding sequence is TGCGCCAGCAGCCCAGGACTAGCGGGGGGACACTACAATGAGCAGTTCTTC. It encodes CASSPGLAGGHYNEQFF.

The chain recombines TRBV14 with TRBJ2-5, with TRBD1 as a possible D gene (5 bases). Germline lookup yields CDR1 SGHDN and CDR2 FVKESK. The ends were cut back, 6 bases at V and 7 bases at J, with 15 bases in the middle. The CDR3 runs to 13 residues. Written as DNA, the CDR3 is TGTGCCAGCAGTCTCAGGGTTCGAGGGACCCAGTACTTC. It yields the protein CASSLRVRGTQYF.

This sequence joins TRBV7-9 and TRBJ1-2; 7 nucleotides line up with TRBD1. Germline V gene data show CDR1 as SEHNR and CDR2 as FQNEAQ (reference sequence). The CDR3 has 13 residues. V was pared by 3 bases and J by 6 bases, with 4 bases of the junction left unmatched. The CDR3 DNA reads TGTGCCAGCAGCTTTCCAGGGGGTAATGGCTACACCTTC. This encodes CASSFPGGNGYTF.